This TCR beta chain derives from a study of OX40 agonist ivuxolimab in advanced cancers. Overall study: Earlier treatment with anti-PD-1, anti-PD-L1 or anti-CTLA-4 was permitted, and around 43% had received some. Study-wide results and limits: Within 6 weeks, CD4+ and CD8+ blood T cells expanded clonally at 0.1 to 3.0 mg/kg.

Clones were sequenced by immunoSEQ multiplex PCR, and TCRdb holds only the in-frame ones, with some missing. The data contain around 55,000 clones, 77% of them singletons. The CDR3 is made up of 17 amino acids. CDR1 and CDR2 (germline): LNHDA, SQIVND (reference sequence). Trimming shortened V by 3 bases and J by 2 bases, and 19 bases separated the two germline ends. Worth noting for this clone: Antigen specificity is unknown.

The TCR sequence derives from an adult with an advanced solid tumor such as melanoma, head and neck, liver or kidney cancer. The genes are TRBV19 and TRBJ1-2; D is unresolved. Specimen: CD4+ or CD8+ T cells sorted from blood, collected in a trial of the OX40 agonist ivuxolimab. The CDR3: CASSILRARRVNYGYTF. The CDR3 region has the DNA TGTGCCAGTAGTATCCTTCGAGCCCGCAGAGTCAACTATGGCTACACCTTC.